This T cell receptor beta chain was obtained from a study of beta chain features in type 1 diabetes. Broader study findings: Type 1 diabetes patients had fewer VDJ junction insertions and more deletions. Across patients, naive, central memory and Treg TCRB repertoires exhibited apparently greater similarity than was observed across healthy donors.

V lost 9 bases, J lost 6 bases, and 9 bases lay in between. The CDR3 has 11 amino acids. Germline V gene data show CDR1 as SNHLY and CDR2 as FYNNEI. Points on this clone: Its antigen is unidentified.

Sequenced material consisted of expressed TCRB transcripts (all of the isolated RNA was reverse transcribed). Repertoires were generated with immunoSEQ multiplex PCR, while TCRdb's copy carries only in-frame clones and drops some. This sample has around 430,000 clones, with approximately 30% found just once. The gene calls are TRBV2 and TRBJ1-5, with D uncertain. Sequencing used naive CD4+ T cells from blood. The sequence was obtained from a man aged 18 to 30 in good health. The CDR3 here is CASTRGQPQHF. CDR3 DNA: TGTGCCAGTACGCGGGGTCAGCCCCAGCATTTT.